The present T cell receptor beta chain was sequenced within a study of T cell repertoires in cytomegalovirus infection. Turning to the study itself: Indications came from public TCR beta signatures; they pointed to CMV infection and to a matching HLA type.

TCRdb itself ran the reads through MiXCR, one entry per CDR3 protein. This sample carries about 740,000 distinct CDR3 sequences, roughly a third of them seen once, and the ten largest clones take under 3%. Trimming took off 1 base at V and 3 bases at J, with 11 bases between the two ends. CDR3 length equals 15 residues. In germline, CDR1 is LNHNV, CDR2 YYDKDF (reference sequence). Study findings and constraints: Clonotypes of TCR beta that were HLA-C-restricted and CMV-specific dominated the ex vivo response. Individuals carrying CMV plus the relevant HLA were identified by cumulative frequency of public TCR beta families.

In the case of this clonotype: The antigen remains unidentified.

The clonotype was recovered from a human donor in good health (CMV status not recorded). Some clones in this sample may be carry-over from other donors' samples. Sample: PBMCs. The rearrangement joins TRBV15 to TRBJ2-3, with D possibly being TRBD1 (6 bases). Here the CDR3 reads CATSRGRDTTDTQYF. CDR3 in DNA: TGTGCCACCAGCAGAGGAAGGGACACTACAGATACGCAGTATTTT.